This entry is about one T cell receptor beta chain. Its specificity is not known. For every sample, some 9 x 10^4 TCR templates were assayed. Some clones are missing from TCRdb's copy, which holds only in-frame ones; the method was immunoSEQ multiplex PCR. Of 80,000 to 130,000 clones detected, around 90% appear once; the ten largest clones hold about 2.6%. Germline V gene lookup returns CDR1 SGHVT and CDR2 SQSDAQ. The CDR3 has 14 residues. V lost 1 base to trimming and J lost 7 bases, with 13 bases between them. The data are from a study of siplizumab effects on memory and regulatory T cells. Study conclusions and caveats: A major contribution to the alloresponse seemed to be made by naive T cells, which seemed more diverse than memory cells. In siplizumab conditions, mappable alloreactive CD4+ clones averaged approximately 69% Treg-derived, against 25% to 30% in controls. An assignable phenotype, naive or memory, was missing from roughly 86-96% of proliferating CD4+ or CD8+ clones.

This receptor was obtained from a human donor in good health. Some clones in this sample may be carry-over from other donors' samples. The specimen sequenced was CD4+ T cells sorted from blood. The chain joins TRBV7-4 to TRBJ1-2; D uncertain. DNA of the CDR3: TGTGCCAGCAGCTTAGAGGAAGGGATCGGTGGCTACACCTTC. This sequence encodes CASSLEEGIGGYTF.